This paragraph covers one T cell receptor beta chain sequence. Antigen: not known. This sample is part of a study of T cell clonotyping in hematopoietic cell transplantation. Only in-frame clones appear in the TCRdb table, and some are missing; sequencing was by immunoSEQ multiplex PCR. The data hold around 15,000 clones, with under 90% observed a single time. Study results and limitations: Without cell sorting, CD4 versus CD8 contributions remain unresolved.

This CDR3 has 15 residues. CDR1 and CDR2 from the germline V gene are MRHNA and SNTAGT. The germline V and J ends were trimmed by 6 bases and 4 bases, with 18 bases remaining between them. This receptor was taken from a male patient aged 60 to 75 who had an allogeneic stem cell transplant from a related donor, so the T cells may come from the graft donor. Some clones in this sample may be carry-over from other donors' samples. The chain is built from TRBV6-4 and TRBJ1-2; D is possibly TRBD1 (6 bases). Material: PBMCs, obtained 100 days after allogeneic stem cell transplant. This chain's CDR3 is CASRPNRDRGYGYTF. The CDR3 DNA follows: TGTGCCAGCAGACCGAACAGGGATCGTGGCTATGGCTACACCTTC.